This TCR beta chain was recorded in a study of graft-versus-host responses after intestinal transplantation. About the study: Anti-thymocyte globulin induction, then tacrolimus and steroids for 3 to 4 years, went to all recipients.

This clone was counted only a few times. The researchers put roughly 200,000 CFSE-labeled responder cells into plates with roughly 200,000 irradiated, violet-dye-labeled stimulator cells. The CDR3 spans 18 residues. CDR1 is SGHDT and CDR2 is YYEEEE in the germline V gene. V was clipped by 0 bases and J by 2 bases, with 15 bases between them. TCRdb keeps only in-frame clones here, not all; method: immunoSEQ multiplex PCR. This table holds some 18,000 clones, about 38% found once. Study results and caveats: Researchers found GvH clones in recipient marrow, and some showed up first in ileum or blood.

The specimen was alloreactive CD4+ T cells from a mixed lymphocyte reaction culture, collected before intestinal transplant. The subset here: CFSE-low proliferating T cells sorted from roughly six-day pre-transplant mixed lymphocyte reaction (GvH or HvG direction). This TCR was sampled from a human patient who received an intestinal transplant. This chain connects TRBV5-6 to TRBJ2-6, with D unclear. CDR3 in DNA: TGTGCCAGCAGCTTGGGCCCGCCATTCTCCGCTGGGGCCAACGTCCTGACTTTC. It codes for CASSLGPPFSAGANVLTF.